This TCR beta chain emerged from a study of T cell responses to AZD1222 COVID-19 vaccine. Overall study results and limits: After the peak T cell response, and only then, were repertoires sampled. Clonal diversity may have been underestimated, and the donors were mostly white British, with more females than males.

The CDR3 sequence is 16 residues long. J was trimmed by 0 bases and V by 4 bases; bases with no gene match: 8. Germline V gene sequence: CDR1 LGHDT, CDR2 YNNKEL (reference sequence). On this clone: No antigen is known for it.

Here immunoSEQ multiplex PCR was the method, and the copy in TCRdb shows in-frame clones only, minus some. The table lists 90,000 or so clones, 70% to 90% of them singletons. This rearrangement joins TRBV3-1 (or the pseudogene TRBV3-2) to TRBJ1-1; 7 nucleotides match TRBD1. Sequenced material: peripheral blood, taken 28 days after the second AZD1222 dose. The receptor was isolated from an adult who received the AZD1222 COVID-19 vaccine. The CDR3 here is CASSPYRGSMNTEAFF. The CDR3, as DNA: TGTGCCAGCAGCCCGTACAGGGGATCGATGAACACTGAAGCTTTCTTT.